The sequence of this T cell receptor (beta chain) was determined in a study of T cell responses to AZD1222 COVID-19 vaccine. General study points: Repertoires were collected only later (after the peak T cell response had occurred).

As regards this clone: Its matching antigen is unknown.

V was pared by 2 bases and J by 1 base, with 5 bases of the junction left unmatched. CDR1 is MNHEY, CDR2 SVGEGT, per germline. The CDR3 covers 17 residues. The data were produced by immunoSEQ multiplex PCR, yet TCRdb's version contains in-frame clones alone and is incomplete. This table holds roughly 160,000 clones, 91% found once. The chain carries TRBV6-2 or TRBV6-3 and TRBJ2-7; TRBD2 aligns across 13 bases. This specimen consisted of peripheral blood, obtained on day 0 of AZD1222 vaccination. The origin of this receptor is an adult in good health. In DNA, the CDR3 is TGTGCCAGCAGTTACGGACTAGCGGGAGCGAAATCCTACGAGCAGTACTTC. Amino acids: CASSYGLAGAKSYEQYF.